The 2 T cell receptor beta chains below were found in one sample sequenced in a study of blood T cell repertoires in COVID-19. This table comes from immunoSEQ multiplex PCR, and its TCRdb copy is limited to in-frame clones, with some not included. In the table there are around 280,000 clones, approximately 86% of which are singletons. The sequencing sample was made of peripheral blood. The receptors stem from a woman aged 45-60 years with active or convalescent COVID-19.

The CDR3 sequence: CASSLGDRVNYGYTF. The CDR3, as DNA: TGCGCCAGCAGCTTGGGTGACAGGGTTAACTATGGCTACACCTTC. The V call is TRBV5-1, the J call TRBJ1-2; 7 nucleotides align to TRBD1. Germline V CDR1 and CDR2: SGHRS, YFSETQ. The CDR3 is made up of 15 amino acids. V was clipped by 0 bases and J by 1 base; unmatched bases: 3.

As DNA, the CDR3 is TGTGCCAGCAGCTTAATCCCTGCGGCTAGTAGTATTAGTGATACGCAGTATTTT. Translation: CASSLIPAASSISDTQYF. The chain carries TRBV11-2 and TRBJ2-3; D call uncertain. Germline V gene lookup returns CDR1 SGHAT and CDR2 FQNNGV. The CDR3 consists of 18 residues. The ends were cut back, 2 bases at V and 6 bases at J, with 24 bases in the middle.